This T cell receptor beta chain was observed in a study of Graves' ophthalmopathy and Graves' hyperthyroidism (dated by TCRdb to 2017 to 2018). Background for the entire study: Peripheral blood was collected at initial diagnosis, before any treatment. TCR beta repertoire signatures were used to distinguish Graves' ophthalmopathy from Graves' hyperthyroidism and to predict progression to ophthalmopathy. In total, 135 blood samples were TCR-sequenced: fewer than 50 ophthalmopathy, some 72 hyperthyroidism and about 17 hyperthyroidism-to-ophthalmopathy patients. To explore V-J signatures that distinguish ophthalmopathy from hyperthyroidism, a discovery set of about a hundred patients was enrolled, made up of 43 with ophthalmopathy and roughly 57 with stable hyperthyroidism. For independent validation, a separate cohort was made up of around 18 hyperthyroidism patients plus 17 patients who later progressed from hyperthyroidism to ophthalmopathy. In roughly six hyperthyroidism patients, the T-cell repertoires found in thyroid tissue were compared with those found in blood. Once sampling was done, hyperthyroidism patients were given methimazole at a starting dose of 30 mg daily, while ophthalmopathy patients were given high-dose intravenous methylprednisolone.

For repertoire sequencing, the TCR beta CDR3 regions were amplified from RNA transcripts. The first round was an RT-PCR using HTBI primers with the Qiagen OneStep RT-PCR kit, and this first round was followed by a second-round multiplex PCR, then size selection and purification. Libraries were sequenced on an Illumina HiSeq2000 using paired-end 100 bp reads. The original pipeline was this. SOAPnuke was used to process the reads, throwing out any read that had adapters, had uncalled bases, had a mean Phred below 15, or lacked an exact constant-primer or identifier match. COPE v1.2.5 was used to merge high-quality paired reads. Clonotypes were defined as unique nucleotide sequences and were aligned to IMGT TRB V, D and J references using MiTCR v1.1. Only V-J combinations with frequency above 0.0001 were analysed, covering over 98% of repertoires. For each V-J combination, a TCR clonal expansion and chaos score was defined as the ratio of F50 clonal expansion to chaos observed in the TCRdist matrix. Features were reduced by Welch's t-statistics and random forest to over ten V-J combinations, which fed a naive Bayes classifier. The Morisita-Horn index was used to measure how similar the thyroid and blood repertoires were. TCRdb's own reprocessing of the public reads used fastp at Q25 and MiXCR and kept productive beta chains. When rows share a CDR3 protein, they turn into one entry using the most common DNA and genes. TCRdb's processing, not the authors', yielded these V and J calls. The sample table lists 650,000 to 800,000 distinct CDR3 sequences, about two fifths of them with a count of one. The ten largest clones add up to roughly 3.5% of the sample.

The ophthalmopathy patients had moderately to severely active disease, with a Clinical Activity Score of 3 or higher, a NOSPECS grade of 4 or higher, and a disease duration of less than 3 months. Patients with other autoimmune diseases, uncontrolled infections, pregnancy or lactation were excluded from the study. Diagnosis was based on clinical symptoms, serum thyroxine, TRAb, thyroid ultrasound and orbital computed tomography. Ficoll-Paque density gradient centrifugation was used to isolate PBMCs from about 10 ml of fresh peripheral blood. Total RNA was extracted using Trizol reagent, and RNA quality was checked on an Agilent 2100 Bioanalyzer. What the study reported, not specific to this receptor: The 13-signature model separated ophthalmopathy from stable hyperthyroidism with around 90% sensitivity and 81% to 82% specificity in cross-validation, and 80%/75% in the test set. In validation, the model predicted ophthalmopathy progression with about 64% sensitivity and less than 80% specificity; eleven to twelve predicted patients were CT-confirmed with GO in a median of around 6 months. Most expanded thyroid clonotypes with frequency above 0.001 were also detected in blood, suggesting blood repertoires may reflect the thyroid immune response. Sample size was not statistically predetermined, and group allocation was not concealed from the investigators.

The CDR3 contains 17 residues, cysteine and phenylalanine counted. The read is trimmed to its CDR3 DNA, 51 bases read in frame from base 1. V and J are truncated by 7 bases and 0 bases respectively, leaving an intervening sequence of 19 bases. The germline V gene sets CDR1 to SNHLY and CDR2 to FYNNEI. The sample holds a few counts of this clonotype. Its antigen is currently not known. No per-base quality is available; no much larger clone lies one base away. The chain is encoded by TRBV2 joined to TRBJ1-5; a tentative D match to TRBD1 spans 6 bases. The receptor was isolated from an adult man with Graves' ophthalmopathy. Sequences were obtained from peripheral blood. The sequenced DNA: TGTGCCAGCACCCCATACGGACAGCCTTATAGCAATCAGCCCCAGCATTTT. Translated, it reads CASTPYGQPYSNQPQHF.